This TCR beta chain was captured in a study of blood T cell repertoires in COVID-19. The repertoire was sequenced with immunoSEQ multiplex PCR; TCRdb's copy has only in-frame clones and lacks some. The table shows some 100,000 clones, with about 77% occurring only once. The V gene lost 3 bases and the J gene lost 9 bases, with 14 bases spanning the gap. This CDR3 comprises 13 residues. Germline-derived CDR1 and CDR2 are MNHNS and SASEGT. The clonotype originates from a woman aged 70-85 years with acute or convalescent COVID-19. The sequenced sample was peripheral blood. The V call is TRBV6-1, the J call TRBJ1-2; maybe TRBD1 (6 bases). The CDR3 protein is CASSENRDSSYTF. The CDR3 DNA reads as TGTGCCAGCAGTGAGAACAGGGATTCTAGCTACACCTTC.